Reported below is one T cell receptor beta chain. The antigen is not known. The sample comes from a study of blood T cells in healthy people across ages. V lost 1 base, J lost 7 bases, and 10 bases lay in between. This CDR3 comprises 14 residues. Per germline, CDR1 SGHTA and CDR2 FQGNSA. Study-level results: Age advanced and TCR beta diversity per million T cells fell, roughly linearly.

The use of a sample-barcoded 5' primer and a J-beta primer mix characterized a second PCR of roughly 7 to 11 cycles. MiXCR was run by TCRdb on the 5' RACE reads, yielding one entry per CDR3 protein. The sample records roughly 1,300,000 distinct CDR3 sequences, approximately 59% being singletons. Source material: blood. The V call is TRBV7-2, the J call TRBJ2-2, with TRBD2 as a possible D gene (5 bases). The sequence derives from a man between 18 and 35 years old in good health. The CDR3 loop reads CASSLVSAGGELFF. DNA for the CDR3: TGTGCCAGCAGCTTAGTGTCCGCGGGCGGGGAGCTGTTTTTT.